This T cell receptor beta chain was captured by sequencing in a study of cytomegalovirus exposure and HLA in healthy donors. In this sample, this clone turned up a few times. Its matching antigen is unknown. In the PCR, 60 Vbeta and 13 Jbeta primers were used. The assay was immunoSEQ multiplex PCR, and TCRdb's table has in-frame clones only and misses some. This repertoire shows about 140,000 clones, approximately 10% found once; its top ten account for roughly 6.4%. The ends were cut back, 6 bases at V and 5 bases at J, with 16 bases in the middle. The CDR3 runs 14 residues. CDR1 is MNHNS and CDR2 is SASEGT in the germline V gene. Donors showed nominal health when sampled, although they likely had unrecorded immune exposures. Points from the study as a whole: Reported results showed that the classifier diagnosed cytomegalovirus status with high specificity and sensitivity. Several V segments, TRBV6-2 and TRBV6-3 among them, could not be told apart and were dropped. Later analysis showed most CMV-associated TCR beta chains appearing HLA-restricted.

The source is a woman aged 40 to 55 in good health and CMV-seropositive. The sequenced material came from PBMCs. The chain uses TRBV6-1 and TRBJ1-1; D is perhaps TRBD1 (6 bases). The chain's CDR3 is CASSLGQTNTEAFF. The CDR3 nucleotides read TGTGCCAGCAGCCTTGGACAGACTAATACTGAAGCTTTCTTT.